This T cell receptor beta chain was recovered during a study of cytomegalovirus exposure and HLA in healthy donors. At the level of the study: A preliminary data release comprised 80 million to 95 million unique TCRs obtained from HLA-typed donors.

Trimming removed 1 base from V and 0 bases from J; junction bases left unmatched: 5. The CDR3 contains 17 residues. Per the germline V gene, CDR1 is SGHAT and CDR2 is FQNNGV. Study-wide results and caveats: TCR beta V- and J-gene trimming was later associated with a missense DCLRE1C variant.

A multiplex PCR was run with 60 Vbeta primers and 13 Jbeta primers. Some clones are missing from TCRdb's copy, which holds only in-frame ones; the method was immunoSEQ multiplex PCR. The sample has fewer than 95,000 clones, roughly three quarters seen once. Concerning this clone itself: Its cognate antigen is unknown.

Donors consisted of healthy bone marrow donors. Sample: PBMCs. The clonotype was recovered from a man aged 35 to 55 in good health and CMV-seronegative. This sequence joins TRBV11-2 and TRBJ2-7; 11 positions match TRBD2. The CDR3 spells CASSLVGTSGSSYEQYF. The DNA for the CDR3 is TGTGCCAGCAGCTTAGTTGGAACTAGCGGGAGCTCCTACGAGCAGTACTTC.